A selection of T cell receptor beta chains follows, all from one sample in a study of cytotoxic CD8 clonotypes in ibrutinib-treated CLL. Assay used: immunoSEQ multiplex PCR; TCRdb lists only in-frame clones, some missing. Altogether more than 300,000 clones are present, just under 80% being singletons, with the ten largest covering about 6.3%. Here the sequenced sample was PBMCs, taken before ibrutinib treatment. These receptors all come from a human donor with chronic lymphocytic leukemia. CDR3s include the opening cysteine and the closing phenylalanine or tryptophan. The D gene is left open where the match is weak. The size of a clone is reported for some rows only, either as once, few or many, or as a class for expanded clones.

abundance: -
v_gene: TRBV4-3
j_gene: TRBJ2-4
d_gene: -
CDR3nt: TGCGCCAGCAGCCAAGCTGACAATCTGGGCATTCAGTACTTC
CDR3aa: CASSQADNLGIQYF

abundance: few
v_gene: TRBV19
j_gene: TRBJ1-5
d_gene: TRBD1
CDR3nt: TGTGCCAGTAGTATGGACAGGGGGCTGGTCAATCAGCCCCAGCATTTT
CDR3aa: CASSMDRGLVNQPQHF

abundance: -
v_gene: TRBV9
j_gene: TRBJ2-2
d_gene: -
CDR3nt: TGTGCCAGCAGCGTAGCGATAGGTGGTACCGGGGAGCTGTTTTTT
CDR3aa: CASSVAIGGTGELFF

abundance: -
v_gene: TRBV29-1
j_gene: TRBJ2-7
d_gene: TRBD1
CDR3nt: TGCAGCGTTGGTGGACAGGGGACCCGGGAGCAGTACTTC
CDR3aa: CSVGGQGTREQYF

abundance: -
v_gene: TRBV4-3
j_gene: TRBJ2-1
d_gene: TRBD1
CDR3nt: TGCGCCAGCAGCCAGAACAGGGGGCTTAATGAGCAGTTCTTC
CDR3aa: CASSQNRGLNEQFF

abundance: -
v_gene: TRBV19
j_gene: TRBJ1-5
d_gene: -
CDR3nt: TGTGCCAGTAGTTCCCCCTCGGGGGCTCCGAGCAATCAGCCCCAGCATTTT
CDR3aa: CASSSPSGAPSNQPQHF

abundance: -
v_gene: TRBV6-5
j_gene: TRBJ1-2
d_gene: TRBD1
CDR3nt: TGTGCCAGCAGCCAGGACAGGGACTCTTTTGGCTACACCTTC
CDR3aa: CASSQDRDSFGYTF

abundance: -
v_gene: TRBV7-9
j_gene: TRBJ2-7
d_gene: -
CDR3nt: TGTGCCAGCAGCCCCCAGGGTGTGGGGGCTTCTCGGGAGCAGTACTTC
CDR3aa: CASSPQGVGASREQYF

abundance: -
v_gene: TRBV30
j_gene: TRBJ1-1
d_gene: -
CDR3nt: TGTGCCTGGAGTGTACAAATTCTAGGTGAAGCTTTCTTT
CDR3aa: CAWSVQILGEAFF

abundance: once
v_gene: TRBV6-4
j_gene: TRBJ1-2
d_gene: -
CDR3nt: TGTGCCAGCAGTTCAGGGAGCTATGGCTACACCTTC
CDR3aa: CASSSGSYGYTF

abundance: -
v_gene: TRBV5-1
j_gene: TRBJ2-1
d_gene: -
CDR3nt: TGCGCCAGCAGCTCTCAGGGCAGTGGGACGGGTGAGCAGTTCTTC
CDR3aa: CASSSQGSGTGEQFF

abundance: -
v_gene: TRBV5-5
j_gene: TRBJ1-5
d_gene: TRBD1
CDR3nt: TGTGCCAGCAGCTTGGAGGCAGGGGGCTATAGCAATCAGCCCCAGCATTTT
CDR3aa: CASSLEAGGYSNQPQHF

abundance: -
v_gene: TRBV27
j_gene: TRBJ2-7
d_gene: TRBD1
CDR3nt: TGTGCCAGCAGTTTGAGACAGGGGATCTACGAGCAGTACTTC
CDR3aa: CASSLRQGIYEQYF

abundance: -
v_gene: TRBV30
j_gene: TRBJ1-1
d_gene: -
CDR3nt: TGTGCCTGGAATCTACCAGACCAGAACACTGAAGCTTTCTTT
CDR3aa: CAWNLPDQNTEAFF

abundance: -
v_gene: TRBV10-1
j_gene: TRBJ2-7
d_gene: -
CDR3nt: TGCGCCAGCAACCGTGGGTTGGGGGCGAACGAGCAGTACTTC
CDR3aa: CASNRGLGANEQYF

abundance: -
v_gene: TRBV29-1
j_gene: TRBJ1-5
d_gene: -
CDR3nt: TGCAGCGTTGAAGAGGGGGGTAATAGCAATCAGCCCCAGCATTTT
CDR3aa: CSVEEGGNSNQPQHF

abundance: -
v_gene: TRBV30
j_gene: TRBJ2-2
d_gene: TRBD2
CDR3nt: TGTGCCTGGAGTGTACATCTAGCGGGAGGGACCGGGGAGCTGTTTTTT
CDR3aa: CAWSVHLAGGTGELFF

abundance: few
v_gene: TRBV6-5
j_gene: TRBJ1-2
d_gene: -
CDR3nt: TGTGCCAGCAGCTCCGGACGGATCTATGGCTACACCTTC
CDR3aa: CASSSGRIYGYTF

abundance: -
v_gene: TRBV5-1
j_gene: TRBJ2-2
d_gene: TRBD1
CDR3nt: TGCGCCAGCAGCTTCCTGGTCGGGACAGGGAACACCGGGGAGCTGTTTTTT
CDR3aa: CASSFLVGTGNTGELFF

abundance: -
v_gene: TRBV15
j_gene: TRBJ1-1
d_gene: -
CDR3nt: TGTGCCACCAGCAGAGGCGGCAGGAGAGGTGAAGCTTTCTTT
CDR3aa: CATSRGGRRGEAFF

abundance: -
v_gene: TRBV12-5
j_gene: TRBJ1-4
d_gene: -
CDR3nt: TGTGCTAGTGGTTTGGTAGTGTCGGGTGTGGGAAAACTGTTTTTT
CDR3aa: CASGLVVSGVGKLFF

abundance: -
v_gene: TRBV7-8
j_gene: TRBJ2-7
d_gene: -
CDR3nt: TGTGCCAGCAGCTTAGCGAAGGGCGGGGTCGAGCAGTACTTC
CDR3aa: CASSLAKGGVEQYF

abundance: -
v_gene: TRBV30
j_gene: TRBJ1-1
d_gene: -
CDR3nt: TGTGCCTGGGGTGGGTACATGAACACTGAAGCTTTCTTT
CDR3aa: CAWGGYMNTEAFF

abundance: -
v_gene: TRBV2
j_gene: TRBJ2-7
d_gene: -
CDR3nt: TGTGCCAGCAAGGATTTAGTAGACTCCTACGAGCAGTACTTC
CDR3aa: CASKDLVDSYEQYF

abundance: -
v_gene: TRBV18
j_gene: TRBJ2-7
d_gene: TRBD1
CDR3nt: TGTGCCAGCTCACCATTGGCAGGGGGCGTGGACGAGCAGTACTTC
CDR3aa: CASSPLAGGVDEQYF

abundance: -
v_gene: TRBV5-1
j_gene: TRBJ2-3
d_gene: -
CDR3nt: TGCGCCAGCAGCCCTCGGGGTAGCGGTACTAGCACAGATACGCAGTATTTT
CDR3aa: CASSPRGSGTSTDTQYF

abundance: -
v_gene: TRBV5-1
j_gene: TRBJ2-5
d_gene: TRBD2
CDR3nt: TGCGCCAGCAGCTTGACTAGCGGGGCTTTACAAGAGACCCAGTACTTC
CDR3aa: CASSLTSGALQETQYF

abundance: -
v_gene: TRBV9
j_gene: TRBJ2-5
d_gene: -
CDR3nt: TGTGCCAGCAGCGTAGGTTTTCTCCAAGAGACCCAGTACTTC
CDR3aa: CASSVGFLQETQYF

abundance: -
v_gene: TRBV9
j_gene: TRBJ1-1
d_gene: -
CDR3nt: TGTGCCAGCAGCGTAGTCCCAGAAATGAACACTGAAGCTTTCTTT
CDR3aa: CASSVVPEMNTEAFF

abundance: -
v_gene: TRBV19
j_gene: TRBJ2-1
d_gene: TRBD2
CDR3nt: TGTGCCAGTAGTATACCGGGACTAGCGGGAAGCAATGAGCAGTTCTTC
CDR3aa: CASSIPGLAGSNEQFF

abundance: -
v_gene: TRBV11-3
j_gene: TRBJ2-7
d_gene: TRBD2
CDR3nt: TGTGCCAGCAGCTCAGACGGGGAGGGCGAGCAGTACTTC
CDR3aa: CASSSDGEGEQYF

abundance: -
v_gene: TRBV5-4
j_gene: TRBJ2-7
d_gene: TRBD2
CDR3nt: TGTGCCAGCAGCTTGAAATGGCGCAGTCTAGCGGGAGCCGGGGAGCAGTACTTC
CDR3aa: CASSLKWRSLAGAGEQYF

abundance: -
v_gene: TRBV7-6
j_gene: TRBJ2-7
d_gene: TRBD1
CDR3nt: TGTGCCAGCAGCGCCCTTACGACAGGGCCGTTCTACGAGCAGTACTTC
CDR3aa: CASSALTTGPFYEQYF

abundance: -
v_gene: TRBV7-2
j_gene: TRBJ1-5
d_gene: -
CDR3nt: TGTGCCAGCAGCCATGAATCAAATCAGCCCCAGCATTTT
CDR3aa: CASSHESNQPQHF

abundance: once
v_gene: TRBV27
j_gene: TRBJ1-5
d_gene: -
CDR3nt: TGTGCCAGCAGTCCGTATAGCAATCAGCCCCAGCATTTT
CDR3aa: CASSPYSNQPQHF

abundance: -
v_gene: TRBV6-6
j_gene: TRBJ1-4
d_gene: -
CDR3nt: TGTGCCAGCAGTCCTAAGGCGTACGTAAATGAAAAACTGTTTTTT
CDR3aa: CASSPKAYVNEKLFF

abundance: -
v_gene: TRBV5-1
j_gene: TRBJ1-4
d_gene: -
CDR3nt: TGCGCCAGCAGCTTGGGGACATCGAATGAAAAACTGTTTTTT
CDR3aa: CASSLGTSNEKLFF

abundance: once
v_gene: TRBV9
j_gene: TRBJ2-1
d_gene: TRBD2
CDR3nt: TGTGCCAGCAGCGTAGGTGGCGGGAGTGGTTCCGGTGAGCAGTTCTTC
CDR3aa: CASSVGGGSGSGEQFF

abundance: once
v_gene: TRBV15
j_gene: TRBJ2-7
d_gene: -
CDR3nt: TGTGCCACCAGCAGAGTCCCATTACAATCCTACGAGCAGTACTTC
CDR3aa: CATSRVPLQSYEQYF

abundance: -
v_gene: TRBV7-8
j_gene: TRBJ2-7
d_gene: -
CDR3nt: TGTGCCAGCAGCTTATTTCCTGTGACGTCCTACTACGAGCAGTACTTC
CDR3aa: CASSLFPVTSYYEQYF

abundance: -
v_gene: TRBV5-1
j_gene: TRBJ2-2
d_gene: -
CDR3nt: TGCGCCAGCAGACAGGGCAGAACGAACACCGGGGAGCTGTTTTTT
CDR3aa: CASRQGRTNTGELFF

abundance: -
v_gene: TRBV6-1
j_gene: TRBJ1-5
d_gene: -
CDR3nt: TGTGCCAGCGGTATTCGGGTTTATAGCAATCAGCCCCAGCATTTT
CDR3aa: CASGIRVYSNQPQHF

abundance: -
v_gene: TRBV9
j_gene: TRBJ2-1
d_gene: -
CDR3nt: TGTGCCAGCAGCGTCCGGGACGGAGCCTACAATGAGCAGTTCTTC
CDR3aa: CASSVRDGAYNEQFF

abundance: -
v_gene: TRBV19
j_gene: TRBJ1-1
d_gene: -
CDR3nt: TGTGCCAGTAGTATCCCCGGGGTTACTGAAGCTTTCTTT
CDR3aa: CASSIPGVTEAFF

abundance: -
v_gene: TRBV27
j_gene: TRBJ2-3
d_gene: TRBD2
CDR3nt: TGTGCCAGCAGGCAGAATAGCGGGACTAGCACAGATACGCAGTATTTT
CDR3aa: CASRQNSGTSTDTQYF

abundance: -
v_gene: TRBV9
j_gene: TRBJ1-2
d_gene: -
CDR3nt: TGTGCCAGCAGCGTAGATCCCCAAGCTAACTATGGCTACACCTTC
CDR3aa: CASSVDPQANYGYTF

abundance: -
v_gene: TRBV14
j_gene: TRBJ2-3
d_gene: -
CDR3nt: TGTGCCAGCAGCCAAGATGTTGGCGGCAACACAGATACGCAGTATTTT
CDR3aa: CASSQDVGGNTDTQYF

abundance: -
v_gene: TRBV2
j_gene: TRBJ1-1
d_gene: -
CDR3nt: TGTGCCAGCAGTTTTCTCAGGATGAACACTGAAGCTTTCTTT
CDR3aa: CASSFLRMNTEAFF

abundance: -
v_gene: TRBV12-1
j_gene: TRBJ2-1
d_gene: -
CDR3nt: TGTGCCAGCAGCTACGGCATGGGGCTAGCCTATGAGCAGTTCTTC
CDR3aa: CASSYGMGLAYEQFF

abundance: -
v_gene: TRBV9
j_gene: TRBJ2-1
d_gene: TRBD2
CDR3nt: TGTGCCAGCAGCCCGGACCTAGCGGGAGAGTTATCCTACAATGAGCAGTTCTTC
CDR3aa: CASSPDLAGELSYNEQFF

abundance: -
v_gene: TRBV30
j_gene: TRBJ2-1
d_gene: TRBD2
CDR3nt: TGTGCCTGGAGTCAAACTAGCGGGAGAATTAAGCAGTTCTTC
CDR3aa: CAWSQTSGRIKQFF

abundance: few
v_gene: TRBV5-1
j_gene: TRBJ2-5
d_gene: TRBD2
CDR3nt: TGCGCCAGCAGCCCTGGGGGGCTAGCGGGAATTCAAGAGACCCAGTACTTC
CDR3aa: CASSPGGLAGIQETQYF